Following are 21 T cell receptor beta chains from one sample sequenced in a study of cytomegalovirus exposure and HLA in healthy donors. The primer mix had 60 Vbeta and 13 Jbeta primers. The repertoire was sequenced with immunoSEQ multiplex PCR; TCRdb's copy has only in-frame clones and lacks some. Here the sample spans about 110,000 clones, roughly four fifths being singletons. The specimen was PBMCs. Source of these receptors: a man aged 45-65 years in good health and CMV-seronegative.

This chain connects TRBV5-1 to TRBJ2-3; D perhaps matches TRBD2 (5 bases). The CDR3 totals 18 residues. V lost 4 bases and J 0 bases, leaving 21 bases between the germline ends. Germline lookup yields CDR1 SGHRS and CDR2 YFSETQ. This CDR3 reads CASSVGNTKSSSTDTQYF. The CDR3 nucleotides read TGCGCCAGCAGCGTCGGGAACACTAAAAGCTCGAGCACAGATACGCAGTATTTT.

The genes are TRBV5-1 and TRBJ1-4, with a tentative D call TRBD1 (6 bases). Trimming stripped 0 bases from V and 5 bases from J, with 11 bases between. The CDR3 covers 15 residues. CDR1 is SGHRS, CDR2 YFSETQ, per germline. This CDR3 reads CASSLEWGLNEKLFF. For the CDR3, the DNA is TGCGCCAGCAGCTTGGAATGGGGGCTCAATGAAAAACTGTTTTTT.

The rearrangement links TRBV27 to TRBJ1-3; D is possibly TRBD1 (5 bases). The germline gives CDR1 MNHEY, CDR2 SMNVEV (reference sequence). The CDR3 runs 15 residues. V was clipped by 5 bases and J by 2 bases, with 13 bases between them. The DNA of the CDR3 is TGTGCCAGCAGTCCCCAGTGGGGGGCTGGAAACACCATATATTTT. It encodes CASSPQWGAGNTIYF.

The V and J genes are TRBV27 and TRBJ1-2; D unresolved. The CDR3 totals 13 residues. V was shortened by 4 bases and J by 4 bases, with 10 bases between the two germline ends. CDR1 is MNHEY, CDR2 SMNVEV, per germline (reference sequence). The CDR3 loop is CASSSGRSYGYTF. DNA for the CDR3: TGTGCCAGCAGTTCGGGTCGGAGCTATGGCTACACCTTC.

This chain connects TRBV11-2 to TRBJ1-2, with 7 bases matching TRBD1. The CDR3 loop spans 15 amino acids. The junction had 10 bases not matched to a gene; V was cut back by 5 bases and J by 4 bases. Germline V lookup: CDR1 SGHAT, CDR2 FQNNGV. The CDR3 protein is CASSPNPDRSYGYTF. DNA of the CDR3: TGTGCCAGCAGCCCCAACCCGGACAGGAGCTATGGCTACACCTTC.

This clone was seen once. The chain is built from TRBV4-3 and TRBJ1-2; TRBD1 is a possible D gene (5 bases). V was pared by 3 bases and J by 4 bases, with 21 bases between. The CDR3 length is 17 residues. Germline CDR1 reads LGHNA; CDR2 reads YSLEER. The CDR3 region is CASSQAIGPGKGYGYTF. As DNA, the CDR3 is TGCGCCAGCAGCCAGGCTATAGGGCCAGGGAAGGGCTATGGCTACACCTTC.

The chain recombines TRBV7-9 with TRBJ1-4; D not certain. With 3 bases removed from V and 7 bases from J, the gap between germline ends came to 21 bases. The CDR3 is made up of 17 amino acids. In germline, CDR1 is SEHNR, CDR2 FQNEAQ (reference sequence). The CDR3 sequence is CASSFLLEVARGEKLFF. CDR3 coding DNA: TGTGCCAGCAGCTTTTTATTGGAAGTGGCGCGGGGTGAAAAACTGTTTTTT.

The rearrangement uses TRBV5-4 and TRBJ1-2; D unresolved. CDR1 and CDR2 from the germline V gene are SGHNT and YYREEE (reference sequence). V shed 0 bases and J shed 11 bases, with 17 bases lying between them. The CDR3 runs 14 residues. This CDR3 is CASSLDPGTGTYTF. Written as DNA, the CDR3 is TGTGCCAGCAGCTTGGACCCGGGAACGGGTACTTACACCTTC.

The rearrangement joins TRBV9 to TRBJ1-3; possible D gene TRBD1, 6 bases. V shed 4 bases and J shed 0 bases, with 11 bases lying between them. This CDR3 region has 15 residues. CDR1 is SGDLS, CDR2 YYNGEE, per germline. CDR3 loop: CASSTGQFSGNTIYF. For the CDR3, the DNA is TGTGCCAGCAGCACCGGACAGTTCTCTGGAAACACCATATATTTT. Filled out from reference TRBV9 and TRBJ1-3, the complete variable domain reads DSGVTQTPKHLITATGQRVTLRCSPRSGDLSVYWYQQSLDQGLQFLIQYYNGEERAKGNILERFSAQQFPDLHSELNLSSLELGDSALYFCASSTGQFSGNTIYFGEGSWLTVV.

The chain recombines TRBV18 with TRBJ1-1; D not resolved. The V gene's germline CDR1 is KGHSH and CDR2 LQKENI. Trimming pared 3 bases from V and 0 bases from J, leaving 8 bases between. The CDR3 is 14 residues long. The CDR3 is CASSPMTMNTEAFF. In DNA, the CDR3 is TGTGCCAGCTCACCCATGACAATGAACACTGAAGCTTTCTTT.

V and J are TRBV11-3 and TRBJ2-1; the D is unclear. Germline V lookup: CDR1 SGHNT, CDR2 YENEEA. Trimming stripped 5 bases from V and 3 bases from J, with 11 bases between. CDR3 length: 14 residues. The CDR3 coding sequence is TGTGCCAGCAGCCCCGGAGCTGGCTACAATGAGCAGTTCTTC. It specifies CASSPGAGYNEQFF.

The chain is built from TRBV30 and TRBJ2-5, with 8 bases fitting TRBD1. Unmatched junction bases numbered 5, after V lost 3 bases and J lost 2 bases. This CDR3 has 14 residues. CDR1 and CDR2 (germline): GTSNPN, SVGIG (reference sequence). The CDR3 spells CAWRGRGPQETQYF. CDR3 DNA: TGTGCCTGGAGGGGCAGGGGGCCACAAGAGACCCAGTACTTC. Based on the CDR3 plus reference TRBV30 and TRBJ2-5, the full variable domain is SQTIHQWPATLVQPVGSPLSLECTVEGTSNPNLYWYRQAAGRGLQLLFYSVGIGQISSEVPQNLSASRPQDRQFILSSKKLLLSDSGFYLCAWRGRGPQETQYFGPGTRLLVL.

J is TRBJ2-1 and V is TRBV5-6; no definite D call. CDR1 and CDR2 from the germline V gene are SGHDT and YYEEEE. The CDR3 sequence is 12 residues long. V was cut by 4 bases and J by 6 bases, with 8 bases left in between. The CDR3 spells CASSITGNEQFF. CDR3 sequence (DNA): TGTGCCAGCAGCATAACGGGCAATGAGCAGTTCTTC.

The chain joins TRBV7-9 to TRBJ1-1; D possibly corresponds to TRBD1 (5 bases). The ends were cut back, 0 bases at V and 7 bases at J, with 12 bases in the middle. Per germline, CDR1 SEHNR and CDR2 FQNEAQ (reference sequence). The CDR3 is 14 amino acids. The CDR3 sequence is CASSLAAGKGEAFF. Here the CDR3 DNA reads TGTGCCAGCAGCTTAGCTGCAGGGAAGGGTGAAGCTTTCTTT.

The CDR3 DNA reads as TGTGCCAGCAGTAACCTAGCGGGGGGCTACAATGAGCAGTTCTTC. Translated, it gives CASSNLAGGYNEQFF. V usage is TRBV6-1 and J usage is TRBJ2-1; 11 nucleotides match TRBD2. CDR3 length equals 15 residues. V dropped 5 bases and J dropped 3; count of bases not matched to a gene: 3. In germline, CDR1 is MNHNS, CDR2 SASEGT.

This clone was observed a single time. The chain has TRBV4-2 and TRBJ1-1, with D tentatively TRBD1 (5 bases). This CDR3 region has 13 residues. CDR1 and CDR2 (germline): LGHNA, YNFKEQ. With 4 bases removed from V and 1 base from J, the gap between germline ends came to 7 bases. In DNA form, the CDR3 reads TGTGCCAGCAGCCCTGGACAGAACACTGAAGCTTTCTTT. Amino acids: CASSPGQNTEAFF.

This chain connects TRBV4-1 to TRBJ1-2, with D unclear. V was clipped by 1 base and J by 6 bases, with 12 bases between them. The germline CDR1 and CDR2 sequences are MGHRA and YSYEKL. This CDR3 region has 14 residues. The CDR3 nucleotides are TGCGCCAGCAGCCAAGTCCTCCCGTCGGATGGCTACACCTTC. It is translated as CASSQVLPSDGYTF.

This clone showed up just once. The V call is TRBV18, the J call TRBJ2-3, with TRBD2 matching 8 bases. J lost 4 bases, V lost 3 bases, and 12 bases had no gene match. The CDR3 has 17 amino acids. Germline V gene data show CDR1 as KGHSH and CDR2 as LQKENI. The CDR3 DNA reads TGTGCCAGCTCACCTCCAGGGAGTGCGGGGGGCCCAGATACGCAGTATTTT. Its protein product is CASSPPGSAGGPDTQYF.

The V gene is TRBV5-1, the J gene TRBJ2-2; TRBD2 matches at 10 bases. CDR3 length: 19 amino acids. V dropped 1 base and J dropped 3; count of bases not matched to a gene: 12. Germline CDR1 and CDR2: SGHRS and YFSETQ. CDR3 sequence reads: CASSLQPPALAGDTGELFF. The DNA of the CDR3 is TGCGCCAGCAGCTTGCAGCCGCCTGCTCTAGCGGGAGACACCGGGGAGCTGTTTTTT.

The V gene is TRBV10-3, the J gene TRBJ1-1, with D tentatively TRBD1 (5 bases). CDR1 and CDR2 from the germline V gene are ENHRY and SYGVKD. Trimming shortened V by 8 bases and J by 0 bases, and 13 bases separated the two germline ends. The CDR3 is 14 residues long. CDR3 sequence reads: CAIRPGIMNTEAFF. CDR3 in DNA: TGTGCCATCCGGCCAGGGATCATGAACACTGAAGCTTTCTTT.

The chain has TRBV12-5 and TRBJ2-7; perhaps TRBD1 as D (5 bases). V lost 4 bases to trimming and J lost 5 bases, with 12 bases between them. Germline assignment: CDR1 LGHNT and CDR2 FRNRAP. This CDR3 has 13 residues. CDR3 DNA: TGTGCTAGTGGTTCCAAGCTAGGGGACGAGCAGTACTTC. Its protein is CASGSKLGDEQYF.